The 4 T cell receptor beta chains listed next were all sequenced from one sample in a study of shared clonotypes between healthy human individuals. Sequencing used immunoSEQ multiplex PCR; TCRdb keeps in-frame clones, though not all of them. Of some 900,000 clones listed, around three quarters are singletons. Sequencing input: memory CD4+ T cells sorted from blood. Subset reported: CD45RA-negative fraction. These receptors were taken from a man younger than 35 in good health.

Worth noting for this clone: Different DNA sequences within this sample yield the same CDR3. The rearrangement joins TRBV18 to TRBJ1-6, with 10 bases aligning to TRBD1. This CDR3 comprises 14 residues. Germline V lookup: CDR1 KGHSH, CDR2 LQKENI. The V and J ends lost 3 bases and 7 bases, in that order; junction bases with no gene match: 0. CDR3 sequence (DNA): TGTGCCAGCTCACCGGGACAGGGGAATTCACCCCTCCACTTT. Residues: CASSPGQGNSPLHF.

This clone was found many times. The V gene is TRBV28, the J gene TRBJ1-1; D call uncertain. The germline gives CDR1 MDHEN, CDR2 SYDVKM. Deletions cut 4 bases from V and 6 bases from J, with 12 bases between. The CDR3 loop spans 13 amino acids. The CDR3 DNA is TGTGCCAGCAGTTCCCCAGGTACTCCTGAAGCTTTCTTT. This encodes CASSSPGTPEAFF.

V is TRBV4-3 and J is TRBJ1-6; D may be TRBD1 (6 bases). CDR3 length equals 15 residues. From germline, CDR1 is LGHNA and CDR2 YSLEER. V shed 0 bases and J shed 5 bases, with 8 bases lying between them. The CDR3 loop reads CASSQESGDNSPLHF. In DNA form, the CDR3 reads TGCGCCAGCAGCCAAGAGTCAGGGGATAATTCACCCCTCCACTTT.

The chain uses TRBV5-1 and TRBJ1-1; maybe TRBD1 (6 bases). The germline V and J ends were trimmed by 0 bases and 0 bases, with 12 bases remaining between them. CDR1 and CDR2 from the germline V gene are SGHRS and YFSETQ. CDR3 length equals 16 residues. The CDR3 coding sequence is TGCGCCAGCAGCTTGGAGGCAGGGGCCATGAACACTGAAGCTTTCTTT. Protein sequence: CASSLEAGAMNTEAFF.